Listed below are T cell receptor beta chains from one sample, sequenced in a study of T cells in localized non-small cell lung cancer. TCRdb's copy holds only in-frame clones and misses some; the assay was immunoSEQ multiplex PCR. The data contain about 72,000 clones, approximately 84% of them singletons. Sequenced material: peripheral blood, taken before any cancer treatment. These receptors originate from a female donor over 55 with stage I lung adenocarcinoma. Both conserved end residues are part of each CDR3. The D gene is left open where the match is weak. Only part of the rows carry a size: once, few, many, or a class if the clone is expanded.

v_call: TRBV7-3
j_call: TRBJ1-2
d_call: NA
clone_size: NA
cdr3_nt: TGTGCCAGCAGCTTACAGGCAGGAAGTACTAACTATGGCTACACCTTC
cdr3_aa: CASSLQAGSTNYGYTF

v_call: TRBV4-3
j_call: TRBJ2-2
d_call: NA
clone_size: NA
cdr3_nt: TGCGCCAGCAGCCAAAGTCCCCGGTACACCGGGGAGCTGTTTTTT
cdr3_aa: CASSQSPRYTGELFF

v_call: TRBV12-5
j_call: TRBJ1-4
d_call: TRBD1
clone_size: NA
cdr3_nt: TGTGCTAGTGGTTTATCCGACAGGGGCGACGAAAAACTGTTTTTT
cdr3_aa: CASGLSDRGDEKLFF

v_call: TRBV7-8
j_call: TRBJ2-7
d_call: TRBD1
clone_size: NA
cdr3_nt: TGTGCCAGCAGCTTAGGGGGACAGGGAATTGAGCAGTACTTC
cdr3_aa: CASSLGGQGIEQYF

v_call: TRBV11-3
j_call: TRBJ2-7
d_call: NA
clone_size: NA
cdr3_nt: TGTGCCAGCAGCATTTATTCCGGGCAGGGGTTTTACTACGAGCAGTACTTC
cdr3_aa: CASSIYSGQGFYYEQYF

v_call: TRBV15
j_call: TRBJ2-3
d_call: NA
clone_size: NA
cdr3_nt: TGTGCCACCAGCAGAGATATAGGGACGCAGGATCAGGATACGCAGTATTTT
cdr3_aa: CATSRDIGTQDQDTQYF

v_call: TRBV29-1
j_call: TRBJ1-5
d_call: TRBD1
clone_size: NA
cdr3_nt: TGCAGCGTTGAATATGGACAGGGGGCCCAGCATTTT
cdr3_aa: CSVEYGQGAQHF

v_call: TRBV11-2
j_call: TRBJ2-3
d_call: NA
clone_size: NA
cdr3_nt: TGTGCCAGCAGTCATATTAGGGGCGCGGGGAAAGATACGCAGTATTTT
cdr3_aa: CASSHIRGAGKDTQYF

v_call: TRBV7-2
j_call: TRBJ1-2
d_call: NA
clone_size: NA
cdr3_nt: TGTGCCAGCAGCGGAAGTAACTATGGCTACACCTTC
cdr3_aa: CASSGSNYGYTF

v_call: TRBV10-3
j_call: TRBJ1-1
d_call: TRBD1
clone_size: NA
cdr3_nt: TGTGCCATCAGTGAGTCCGGACAGGGTAACACTGAAGCTTTCTTT
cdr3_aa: CAISESGQGNTEAFF

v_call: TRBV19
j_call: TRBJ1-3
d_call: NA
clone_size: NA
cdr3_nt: TGTGCCAGTAGTACCACAGGACCCTCTGGAAACACCATATATTTT
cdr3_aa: CASSTTGPSGNTIYF

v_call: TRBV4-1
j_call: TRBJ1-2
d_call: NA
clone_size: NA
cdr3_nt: TGCGCCAGCAGCCAAGAGGTTTCATATAACTATGGCTACACCTTC
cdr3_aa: CASSQEVSYNYGYTF

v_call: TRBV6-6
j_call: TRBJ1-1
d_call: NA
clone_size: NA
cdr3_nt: TGTGCCAGCCGCTTACAAGGCACTGAAGCTTTCTTT
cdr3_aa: CASRLQGTEAFF

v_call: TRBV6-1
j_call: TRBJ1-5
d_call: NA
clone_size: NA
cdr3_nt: TGTGCCAGCAGTGAAACAGATAATCAGCCCCAGCATTTT
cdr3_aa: CASSETDNQPQHF

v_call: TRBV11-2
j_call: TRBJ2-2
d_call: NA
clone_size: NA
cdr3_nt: TGTGCCAGCAGCCCGGACAGTTCGAACACCGGGGAGCTGTTTTTT
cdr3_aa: CASSPDSSNTGELFF

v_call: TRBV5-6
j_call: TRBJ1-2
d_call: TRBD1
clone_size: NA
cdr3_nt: TGTGCCAGCAGCCCAGGGACAGGACGCCTCTATGGCTACACCTTC
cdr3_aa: CASSPGTGRLYGYTF

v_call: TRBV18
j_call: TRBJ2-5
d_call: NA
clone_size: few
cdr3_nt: TGTGCCAGCTCACCAATGGGGGCCCGGGAGACCCAGTACTTC
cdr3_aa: CASSPMGARETQYF

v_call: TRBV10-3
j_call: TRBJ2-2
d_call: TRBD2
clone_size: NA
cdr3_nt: TGTGCCATCACCCCGGGCCAGCGGGAGACCGGGGAGCTGTTTTTT
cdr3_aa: CAITPGQRETGELFF

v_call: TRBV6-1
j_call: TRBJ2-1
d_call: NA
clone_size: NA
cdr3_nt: TGTGCCAGCAGTGAAGCCTCGAGCTACAATGAGCAGTTCTTC
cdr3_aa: CASSEASSYNEQFF

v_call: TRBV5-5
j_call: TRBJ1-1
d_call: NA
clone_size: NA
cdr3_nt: TGTGCCAGCAGCACGTTTACGAACACTGAAGCTTTCTTT
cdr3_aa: CASSTFTNTEAFF

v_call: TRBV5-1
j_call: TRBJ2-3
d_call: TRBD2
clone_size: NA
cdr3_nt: TGCGCCAGCACCCCTAGCGGGGGGCAAGATACGCAGTATTTT
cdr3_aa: CASTPSGGQDTQYF

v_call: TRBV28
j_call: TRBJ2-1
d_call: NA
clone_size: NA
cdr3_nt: TGTGCCAGCAGTTTGGATACGGGACGACACAATGAGCAGTTCTTC
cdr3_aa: CASSLDTGRHNEQFF

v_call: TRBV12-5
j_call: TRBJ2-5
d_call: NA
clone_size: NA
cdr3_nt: TGTGCTAGTGGTTCCCCTAGGGCGGGTGGGACTGGGACCCAGTACTTC
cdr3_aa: CASGSPRAGGTGTQYF

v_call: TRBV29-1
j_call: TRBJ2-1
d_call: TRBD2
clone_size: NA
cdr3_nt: TGCAGCGTTAGACTAGCAAATGAGCAGTTCTTC
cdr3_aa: CSVRLANEQFF

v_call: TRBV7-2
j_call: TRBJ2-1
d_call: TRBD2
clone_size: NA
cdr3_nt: TGTGCCAGCAGCCGACTAGCGAATGAGCAGTTCTTC
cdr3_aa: CASSRLANEQFF

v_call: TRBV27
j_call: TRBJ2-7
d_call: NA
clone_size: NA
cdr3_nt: TGTGCCAGCAGGGCGATGGGATACTCCTACGAGCAGTACTTC
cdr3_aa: CASRAMGYSYEQYF

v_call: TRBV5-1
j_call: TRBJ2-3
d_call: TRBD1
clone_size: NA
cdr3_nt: TGCGCCAGCACACGTGGAGGGGACAGGTACACAGATACGCAGTATTTT
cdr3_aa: CASTRGGDRYTDTQYF

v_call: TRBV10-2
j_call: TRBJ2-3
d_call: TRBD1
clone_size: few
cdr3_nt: TGCGCCAGCAAACCTTCCAGGGGGAGCACAGATACGCAGTATTTT
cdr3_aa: CASKPSRGSTDTQYF

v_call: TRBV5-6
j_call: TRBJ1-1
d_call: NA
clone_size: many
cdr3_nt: TGTGCCAGCAGCTTGTCGGATGGTAACACTGAAGCTTTCTTT
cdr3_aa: CASSLSDGNTEAFF

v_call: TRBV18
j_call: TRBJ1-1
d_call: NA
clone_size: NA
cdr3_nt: TGTGCCAGCTCACCTAACGTCGGGTTGAACACTGAAGCTTTCTTT
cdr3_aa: CASSPNVGLNTEAFF

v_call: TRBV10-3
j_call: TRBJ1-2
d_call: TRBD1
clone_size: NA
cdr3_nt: TGTGCCATCGGGGACAGCAACTACTATGGCTACACCTTC
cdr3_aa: CAIGDSNYYGYTF

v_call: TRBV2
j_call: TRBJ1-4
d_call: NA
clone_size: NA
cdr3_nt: TGTGCCAGCACCGCACACCAAACTAATGAAAAACTGTTTTTT
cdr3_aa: CASTAHQTNEKLFF

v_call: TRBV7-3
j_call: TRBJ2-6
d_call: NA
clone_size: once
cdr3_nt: TGTGCCAGCAGCTTTTATGTCCCCCGTATTGGACGCGGAATATCTGGGGCCAACGTCCTGACTTTC
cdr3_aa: CASSFYVPRIGRGISGANVLTF

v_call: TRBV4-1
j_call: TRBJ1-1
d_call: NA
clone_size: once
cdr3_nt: TGCGCCAGCAGCTACAGGGTGAACACTGAAGCTTTCTTT
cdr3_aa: CASSYRVNTEAFF

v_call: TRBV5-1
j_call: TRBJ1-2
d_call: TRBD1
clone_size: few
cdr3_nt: TGCGCCAGCAGCTTGGATGCGGGACAGGGAGTCTATGGCTACACCTTC
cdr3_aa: CASSLDAGQGVYGYTF

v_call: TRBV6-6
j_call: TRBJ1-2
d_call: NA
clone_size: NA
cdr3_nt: TGTGCCAGCAGTTACTCTGGGGAAGACTATGGCTACACCTTC
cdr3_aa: CASSYSGEDYGYTF

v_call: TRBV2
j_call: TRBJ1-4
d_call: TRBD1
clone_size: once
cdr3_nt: TGTGCCAGCAGTTCGGACAGGGGGTTTGAAAAACTGTTTTTT
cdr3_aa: CASSSDRGFEKLFF

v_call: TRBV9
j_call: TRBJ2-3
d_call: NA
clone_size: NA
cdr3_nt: TGTGCCAGCAGCCCCAGGGACGGGGGAGGCACAGATACGCAGTATTTT
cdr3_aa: CASSPRDGGGTDTQYF

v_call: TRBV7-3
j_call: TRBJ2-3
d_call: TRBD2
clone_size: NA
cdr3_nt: TGTGCCAGCAGCACCGGGACTAGCGGGAGCACAGATACGCAGTATTTT
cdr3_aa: CASSTGTSGSTDTQYF

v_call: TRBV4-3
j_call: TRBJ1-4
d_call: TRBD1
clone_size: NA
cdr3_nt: TGCGCCAGCAGCCAAGAACCGGGCAGGGGGAATGAAAAACTGTTTTTT
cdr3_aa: CASSQEPGRGNEKLFF

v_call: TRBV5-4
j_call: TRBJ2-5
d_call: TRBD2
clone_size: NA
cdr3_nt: TGTGCCAGCAGCTTTGACAGCGGGAACGTGGCCCAGTACTTC
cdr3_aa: CASSFDSGNVAQYF

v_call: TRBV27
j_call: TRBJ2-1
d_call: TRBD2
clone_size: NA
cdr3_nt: TGTGCCAGCACCCCCCTAGCGGGACGCAATGAGCAGTTCTTC
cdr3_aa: CASTPLAGRNEQFF

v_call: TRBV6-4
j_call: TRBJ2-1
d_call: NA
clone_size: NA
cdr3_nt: TGTGCCAGCAGTGACACCGGGGACAATGAGCAGTTCTTC
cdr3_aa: CASSDTGDNEQFF